Following are 30 T cell receptor beta chains from one sample sequenced in a study of beta chain features in type 1 diabetes (dated 2018 in TCRdb). The library was prepared using the immunoSEQ multiplex PCR assay. The High Capacity cDNA Reverse Transcription Kit was used to reverse transcribe all of the isolated RNA, meaning that expressed TCRB transcripts were what got sequenced. TCRdb obtained this table from immuneACCESS and retained in-frame rearrangements with V and J assigned. These tables miss some clones; where compared with another copy, unresolved V genes account for less than half of the shortfall, and the remainder is unexplained. The sample table shows about 350,000 clones, and around 19% are seen once. The ten largest clones represent approximately 0.041% of the sample. The sequencing sample was made of naive CD4+ T cells from blood. Read against the paper, the sample's cell subset or site label means: true naive CD4+ T cells. Receptors originate from a woman aged 18 to 35 in good health.

The chain is built from TRBV4-1 and TRBJ2-6; D is ambiguous. The CDR3 spans 14 residues. V gave up 3 bases and J gave up 2 bases, with 5 bases separating them. CDR1 is MGHRA, CDR2 YSYEKL, per germline. The CDR3 sequence: CASSQPAGANVLTF. CDR3 DNA sequence: TGCGCCAGCAGCCAGCCGGCTGGGGCCAACGTCCTGACTTTC.

Here the CDR3 DNA reads TGTGCCAGCTCACCACCTGGCAGTTACTACAATGAGCAGTTCTTC. Amino acids: CASSPPGSYYNEQFF. The chain joins TRBV18 to TRBJ2-1; D ambiguous. CDR3 length: 15 amino acids. The V gene lost 0 bases and the J gene lost 3 bases, with 9 bases spanning the gap. Germline CDR1 KGHSH, CDR2 LQKENI.

The V gene is TRBV6-5, the J gene TRBJ1-6; D is ambiguous. The CDR3 consists of 15 residues. Germline values: CDR1 MNHEY, CDR2 SVGAGI. With 8 bases removed from V and 0 bases from J, the gap between germline ends came to 11 bases. This chain's CDR3 is CASGQLSSYNSPLHF. Written as DNA, the CDR3 is TGTGCCAGCGGGCAGCTAAGCTCCTATAATTCACCCCTCCACTTT.

This clone was detected only once. The same CDR3 arises from other DNA sequences in this sample as well. The J gene is TRBJ1-5, the V gene TRBV5-1; TRBD1 matches 7 bases. The CDR3 covers 14 residues. V was clipped by 4 bases and J by 2 bases; unmatched bases: 3. The germline V gene has CDR1 SGHRS and CDR2 YFSETQ. The CDR3 protein is CASSPGTGNQPQHF. The CDR3 nucleotides read TGCGCCAGCAGCCCGGGGACAGGCAATCAGCCCCAGCATTTT.

This chain joins TRBV4-1 and TRBJ2-7; TRBD2 matches at 8 bases. V was pared by 1 base and J by 2 bases, with 1 base of the junction left unmatched. The CDR3 runs to 14 residues. CDR1 is MGHRA, CDR2 YSYEKL, per germline. The CDR3 spells CASSQGLAPYEQYF. Here the CDR3 DNA reads TGCGCCAGCAGCCAAGGACTAGCGCCCTACGAGCAGTACTTC.

The genes are TRBV19 and TRBJ2-7, with D tentatively TRBD2 (5 bases). This CDR3 contains 14 residues. Germline V gene data show CDR1 as LNHDA and CDR2 as SQIVND (reference sequence). V dropped 5 bases and J dropped 0 bases, with 11 bases sitting between them. As DNA, the CDR3 is TGTGCCAGTAGTCGGGAAAAGAGCTCCTACGAGCAGTACTTC. Translation: CASSREKSSYEQYF.

This chain links TRBV6-5 with TRBJ2-3; TRBD2 matches 10 bases. The germline V gene encodes CDR1 MNHEY and CDR2 SVGAGI. Trimming cost V 2 bases and J 3 bases; bases outside gene matches: 5. CDR3 length equals 16 residues. CDR3 coding DNA: TGTGCCAGCAGTTACAACCTAGCGGGGGTGACAGATACGCAGTATTTT. Translation: CASSYNLAGVTDTQYF.

The rearrangement uses TRBV9 and TRBJ1-3, with 7 bases aligning to TRBD1. CDR3 length equals 13 residues. Germline V gene lookup returns CDR1 SGDLS and CDR2 YYNGEE. The junction had 1 base not matched to a gene; V was cut back by 2 bases and J by 5 bases. DNA for the CDR3: TGTGCCAGCAGCGTGGGACAGCGAAACACCATATATTTT. This gives the protein CASSVGQRNTIYF.

The V gene is TRBV12-5, the J gene TRBJ1-5; perhaps TRBD1 as D (6 bases). Trimming took 0 bases from V and 3 from J, leaving 12 bases between them. Germline-derived CDR1 and CDR2 are LGHNT and FRNRAP. There are 16 residues in the CDR3. The CDR3: CASGLVLRQANQPQHF. The CDR3 nucleotides read TGTGCTAGTGGTTTGGTACTACGACAGGCCAATCAGCCCCAGCATTTT.

In its sample, this clone was seen a few times. This chain joins TRBV2 and TRBJ1-1; a possible D gene is TRBD1 (6 bases). The CDR3 has 13 residues. Germline CDR1 SNHLY, CDR2 FYNNEI. V lost 5 bases and J lost 4, with 11 bases in between. The CDR3 region is CASSLGQSTEAFF. DNA for the CDR3: TGTGCCAGCAGTCTAGGACAGTCCACTGAAGCTTTCTTT.

This sequence joins TRBV7-8 and TRBJ2-1; 14 positions match TRBD2. The CDR3 contains 18 residues. In germline, CDR1 is SGHVS, CDR2 FQNEAQ. V was clipped by 1 base and J by 0 bases; unmatched bases: 2. CDR3 protein: CASSLGTSGGSSYNEQFF. In DNA, the CDR3 is TGTGCCAGCAGCTTAGGGACTAGCGGGGGGAGCTCCTACAATGAGCAGTTCTTC.

J is TRBJ2-3 and V is TRBV5-1, with 7 bases lining up with TRBD1. The germline V gene has CDR1 SGHRS and CDR2 YFSETQ. CDR3 size: 16 residues. With V trimmed by 3 bases and J by 5 bases, 12 bases remained unmatched. The CDR3 protein is CASSSSPGQIQDTQYF. CDR3 DNA: TGCGCCAGCAGCTCGTCCCCGGGACAGATACAAGATACGCAGTATTTT.

This clone was found a few times. V usage is TRBV6-5 and J usage is TRBJ2-3; TRBD2 aligns across 10 bases. Looked up from germline, CDR1 is MNHEY and CDR2 is SVGAGI. V lost 10 bases and J lost 2; bases outside the gene matches: 6. This CDR3 has 14 residues. CDR3 DNA: TGTGCCACCAGGCTAGCGGGGGACACAGATACGCAGTATTTT. Translating it yields CATRLAGDTDTQYF.

The genes are TRBV6-5 and TRBJ2-1; 10 bases map to TRBD2. There are 15 residues in the CDR3. The germline gives CDR1 MNHEY, CDR2 SVGAGI. After removal of 6 bases from V and 4 bases from J, the junction contained 6 bases not matched to a gene. The CDR3 loop is CASRRTSGTYNEQFF. The CDR3 nucleotides are TGTGCCAGCAGACGCACTAGCGGGACGTACAATGAGCAGTTCTTC.

This clone was seen only a few times. V usage is TRBV5-1 and J usage is TRBJ1-4; D perhaps matches TRBD1 (5 bases). Trimming took 0 bases from V and 6 from J, leaving 9 bases between them. This CDR3 comprises 14 residues. In germline, CDR1 is SGHRS, CDR2 YFSETQ. CDR3 region: CASSLGRVDEKLFF. The CDR3 DNA follows: TGCGCCAGCAGCTTGGGCAGGGTGGATGAAAAACTGTTTTTT.

This clone has a handful of counts. The chain joins TRBV30 to TRBJ2-1, with D tentatively TRBD1 (6 bases). CDR3 size: 14 residues. Germline V CDR1 and CDR2: GTSNPN, SVGIG (reference sequence). With 3 bases removed from V and 6 bases from J, the gap between germline ends came to 15 bases. CDR3 in DNA: TGTGCCTGGAGGAGAGGGGGATCCCTCAATGAGCAGTTCTTC. Translation: CAWRRGGSLNEQFF.

This clone has only a few counts. The same CDR3 arises from other DNA sequences in this sample as well. The V and J genes are TRBV2 and TRBJ2-5; D might be TRBD2 (5 bases). The germline gives CDR1 SNHLY, CDR2 FYNNEI. This CDR3 region has 14 residues. V lost 0 bases and J lost 4, with 9 bases in between. CDR3 coding DNA: TGTGCCAGCAGTGAAGCGAGCGGCGGAGAGACCCAGTACTTC. Protein product: CASSEASGGETQYF.

This clone has only a few counts. The chain recombines TRBV29-1 with TRBJ2-5, with D perhaps TRBD1 (6 bases). Germline V gene lookup returns CDR1 SQVTM and CDR2 ANQGSEA. V gave up 4 bases and J gave up 1 base, with 16 bases separating them. This CDR3 region has 15 residues. CDR3 DNA sequence: TGCAGCGTTGGGGGACAAGGCCCATCCCAAGAGACCCAGTACTTC. Amino acid sequence: CSVGGQGPSQETQYF.

This clone has only a few counts. This chain connects TRBV4-3 to TRBJ2-4, with 12 nucleotides matching TRBD1. Trimming cost V 0 bases and J 1 base; bases outside gene matches: 13. Germline CDR1 reads LGHNA; CDR2 reads YSLEER. This CDR3 spans 21 amino acids. CDR3 in amino acids: CASSQDLGTGGGGRAKNIQYF. As DNA, the CDR3 is TGCGCCAGCAGCCAAGATCTGGGGACAGGGGGCGGGGGTAGGGCCAAAAACATTCAGTACTTC.

The chain uses TRBV29-1 and TRBJ1-1, with D possibly being TRBD1 (5 bases). V shed 7 bases and J shed 4 bases, with 13 bases lying between them. Germline-derived CDR1 and CDR2 are SQVTM and ANQGSEA. This CDR3 spans 12 amino acids. CDR3 in amino acids: CSARDGGTEAFF. The CDR3 DNA follows: TGCAGCGCCCGGGACGGGGGCACTGAAGCTTTCTTT.

V gene TRBV2 combines with J gene TRBJ2-7; D may be TRBD1 (6 bases). V gave up 7 bases and J gave up 2 bases, with 12 bases separating them. The CDR3 sequence is 13 residues long. From germline, CDR1 is SNHLY and CDR2 FYNNEI. This CDR3 reads CASKAGETYEQYF. The CDR3 coding sequence is TGTGCCAGCAAGGCAGGGGAAACCTACGAGCAGTACTTC.

This chain uses TRBV5-4 with TRBJ2-3, with 15 bases lining up with TRBD2. Unmatched junction bases numbered 3, after V lost 4 bases and J lost 3 bases. This CDR3 contains 16 residues. The germline V gene encodes CDR1 SGHNT and CDR2 YYREEE (reference sequence). The CDR3 region is CASSTGTSGGTDTQYF. The CDR3 DNA follows: TGTGCCAGCAGCACCGGGACTAGCGGGGGGACAGATACGCAGTATTTT.

The chain is built from TRBV18 and TRBJ2-3, with 7 bases identical to TRBD2. Germline lookup yields CDR1 KGHSH and CDR2 LQKENI. The CDR3 extends over 16 amino acids. J lost 2 bases, V lost 3 bases, and 8 bases had no gene match. The CDR3 loop is CASSPLGAGLTDTQYF. The CDR3 nucleotides read TGTGCCAGCTCACCGTTGGGAGCGGGGCTCACAGATACGCAGTATTTT.

V is TRBV5-1 and J is TRBJ2-5, with TRBD1 as a possible D gene (5 bases). Trimming left V 0 bases short and J 4 bases short, with 7 bases between. There are 13 residues in the CDR3. CDR1 SGHRS and CDR2 YFSETQ come from the germline V gene. CDR3 nucleotide sequence: TGCGCCAGCAGCTTGGACAGGCTAGAGACCCAGTACTTC. Translated, it gives CASSLDRLETQYF.

This clone was counted only a few times. V and J are TRBV15 and TRBJ2-1; 7 positions agree with TRBD2. This CDR3 is 15 amino acids long. Germline V lookup: CDR1 LNHNV, CDR2 YYDKDF (reference sequence). V trimming: 1 base; J trimming: 7 bases; junction bases outside the gene matches: 7. The CDR3 bases are TGTGCCACCAGCAGAGTGACGGGAGGTATTAATGAGCAGTTCTTC. Amino acid sequence: CATSRVTGGINEQFF.

This clone was seen a single time. This rearrangement joins TRBV7-2 to TRBJ2-1; no firm D call. This CDR3 has 12 residues. The V end lost 2 bases, the J end lost 6 bases, and 5 bases lay between the germline ends. Germline V lookup: CDR1 SGHTA, CDR2 FQGNSA. This CDR3 is CASSLIFNEQFF. The CDR3, as DNA: TGTGCCAGCAGCTTAATATTCAATGAGCAGTTCTTC.

This clone was detected only a few times. V is TRBV7-2 and J is TRBJ1-6, with 7 nucleotides matching TRBD1. Germline assignment: CDR1 SGHTA and CDR2 FQGNSA. V was clipped by 3 bases and J by 10 bases; unmatched bases: 9. This CDR3 contains 15 residues. DNA of the CDR3: TGTGCCAGCAGCTTTGAGGGGGCGCGGGGATCACCCCTCCACTTT. Protein sequence: CASSFEGARGSPLHF.

This chain uses TRBV29-1 with TRBJ2-7; 8 bases line up with TRBD2. CDR3 length: 16 residues. V was pared by 5 bases and J by 3 bases, with 15 bases of the junction left unmatched. Per germline, CDR1 SQVTM and CDR2 ANQGSEA. The CDR3 loop reads CSVNGIRETSGYEQYF. The CDR3 region has the DNA TGCAGCGTTAACGGGATAAGGGAAACTAGCGGCTACGAGCAGTACTTC.

The chain uses TRBV5-4 and TRBJ2-7; D is possibly TRBD2 (5 bases). Germline lookup yields CDR1 SGHNT and CDR2 YYREEE (reference sequence). The CDR3 extends over 15 amino acids. The ends were cut back, 0 bases at V and 0 bases at J, with 10 bases in the middle. Here the CDR3 reads CASSLGRGSSYEQYF. The CDR3 DNA reads TGTGCCAGCAGCTTGGGGAGAGGGAGCTCCTACGAGCAGTACTTC.

This clone was seen a handful of times. The chain is built from TRBV5-6 and TRBJ2-1; possible D gene TRBD1, 5 bases. Trimming shortened V by 4 bases and J by 1 base, and 12 bases separated the two germline ends. In germline, CDR1 is SGHDT, CDR2 YYEEEE. The CDR3 is 15 amino acids. CDR3: CASSPGPGSYNEQFF. For the CDR3, the DNA is TGTGCCAGCAGCCCGGGCCCAGGGTCCTACAATGAGCAGTTCTTC.